The TCR beta chain described here comes from a study of shared clonotypes between healthy human individuals. Overall study findings and caveats: The four-donor shared clonotypes exceeded non-shared clonotypes in generation probability, with non-shared ones scoring lower. Among the subsets, naive ones generally showed larger estimated richness than memory ones.

Trimming left V 3 bases short and J 5 bases short, with 8 bases between. Per the germline V gene, CDR1 is ENHRY and CDR2 is SYGVKD. This CDR3 contains 13 residues. TCRdb's table, derived via immunoSEQ multiplex PCR, lists solely in-frame clones and lacks some. The table lists about 960,000 clones, 76% of them singletons. In regard to this clone: Antigen: not known.

This sequence originates from a man between 18 and 35 years old in good health. Source material: memory CD4+ T cells sorted from blood. Noted subset: CD45RA-negative fraction. This chain connects TRBV10-3 to TRBJ2-1; D not resolved. CDR3 sequence (DNA): TGTGCCATCAGTGATACCCCTAACAATGAGCAGTTCTTC. The encoded protein is CAISDTPNNEQFF.